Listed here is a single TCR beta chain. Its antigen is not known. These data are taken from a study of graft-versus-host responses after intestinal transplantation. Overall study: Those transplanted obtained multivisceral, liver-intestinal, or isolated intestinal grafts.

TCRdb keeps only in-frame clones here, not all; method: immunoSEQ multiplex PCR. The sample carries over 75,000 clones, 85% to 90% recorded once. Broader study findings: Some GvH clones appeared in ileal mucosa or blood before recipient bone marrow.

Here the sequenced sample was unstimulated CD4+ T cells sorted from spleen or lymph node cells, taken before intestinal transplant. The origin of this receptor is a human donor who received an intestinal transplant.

The CDR3 nucleotides read TGTGCCAGTAGTATAGTACCGGGACAGGGTTTTCAGCCCCAGCATTTT. As protein: CASSIVPGQGFQPQHF. This sequence joins TRBV19 and TRBJ1-5; the match to TRBD1 covers 9 bases. In germline, CDR1 is LNHDA, CDR2 SQIVND (reference sequence). The CDR3 is 16 residues long. V dropped 1 base and J dropped 6; count of bases not matched to a gene: 7.